This T cell receptor (beta chain) was captured by sequencing in a study of blood T cells in healthy people across ages. The table lists this clonotype with a few counts. Its antigen is still unknown. V lost 6 bases and J lost 3; bases outside the gene matches: 14. The CDR3 extends over 18 amino acids. The study, taken as a whole, reports: Long-lived donors had more naive CD4+ cells and higher diversity than aged donors. Changes in expanded clonotypes were possibly confounded, as the CMV status of donors was unknown.

Investigators took around 10 milliliters of peripheral blood from every donor. The authors ran a second PCR of about 7 to 11 cycles using a sample-barcoded 5' primer and a J-beta primer mix. The template-switch adaptor, which had 12 random nucleotides, put a tag on each cDNA molecule. TCRdb independently ran MiXCR on the 5' RACE reads; one entry per CDR3 protein. The sample yields approximately 800,000 distinct CDR3 sequences, approximately 35% seen once. The TCR sequence derives from a man between 18 and 35 years old in good health. V usage is TRBV12-3 or TRBV12-4 and J usage is TRBJ1-4; 9 bases match TRBD1. Sequenced sample: blood. The DNA for the CDR3 is TGTGCCAGCAGGTCTCCGGGACAGGGTATTATGGCTAATGAAAAACTGTTTTTT. It codes for CASRSPGQGIMANEKLFF.